This T cell receptor (beta chain) was found in a study of response to subunit inactivated influenza vaccine. Findings of the study overall: That few new T cells are recruited by each seasonal influenza vaccination was the authors' suggestion.

The ends were cut back, 6 bases at V and 7 bases at J, with 6 bases in the middle. The CDR3 has 11 residues. TCRdb reanalysed the RT-PCR reads using MiXCR and keeps one entry per CDR3 protein. Among 450,000 to 500,000 distinct CDR3 sequences listed, approximately 11% were seen once. At least ten counts were recorded for this clonotype. The antigen is undetermined. The input for sequencing was PBMCs from blood, taken roughly 48 days after vaccination. The rearrangement joins TRBV12-3 or TRBV12-4 to TRBJ2-2; D gene uncertain. The TCR sequence derives from a man aged 50 to 59 who received an inactivated influenza vaccine. The chain's CDR3 is CASSWGGELFF. Written as DNA, the CDR3 is TGTGCCAGCAGCTGGGGCGGGGAGCTGTTTTTT.